This entry describes one T cell receptor beta chain. This record belongs to a study of blood T cell repertoires in COVID-19. Enrollees, 18 to 89 years old, lived in around 23 US areas. Two negative PCRs, clearance, or symptom resolution had been documented for recovered Cohort 3 donors. Original analysis: Estimated nucleated cell counts came from reference gene primer amplification. The repertoire was sequenced with immunoSEQ multiplex PCR; TCRdb's copy has only in-frame clones and lacks some. That table furnishes V, J and clone size, whereas the DNA furnished D and trimming. The sample records roughly 300,000 clones, just over 85% being singletons. The source material was PBMCs or T cells enriched from blood (not recorded which). The TCR comes from a young man who had recovered from COVID-19.

Here the CDR3 reads CASSLLSGGAGANVLTF. CDR3 coding DNA: TGTGCCAGCAGTTTATTATCAGGGGGCGCTGGGGCCAACGTCCTGACTTTC. The rearrangement joins TRBV27 to TRBJ2-6, with 8 bases lining up with TRBD1. CDR1 is MNHEY and CDR2 is SMNVEV in the germline V gene (reference sequence). CDR3 length equals 17 residues. Trimming at V came to 1 base and at J to 2 bases, leaving 4 bases not matched to a gene.